Listed below are T cell receptor beta chains from one sample, sequenced in a study of T-cell reconstitution after alpha-beta-depleted transplantation in children. TCRdb re-called the PCR reads with MiXCR, one entry per CDR3 protein. The sample includes some 530,000 distinct CDR3 sequences, around 12% of them seen just once. Specimen: PBMCs from the stem cell graft donor, collected from the stem cell graft. Receptor source: a human donor who donated a stem cell graft to a child with combined immunodeficiency. The CDR3 runs from the conserved cysteine through the conserved F or W. Each record gives: J gene, clone size, D gene, V gene, CDR3 protein, CDR3 DNA. D genes are given only for firm matches. Size is omitted from some rows. Given values are once, few, many or a class for expanded clones.

J: TRBJ1-2
size: many
D: .
V: TRBV12-3/TRBV12-4
CDR3: CASSPRLGEQSYGYTF
DNA: TGTGCCAGCAGTCCCCGACTCGGTGAACAGAGCTATGGCTACACCTTC

J: TRBJ2-7
size: few
D: .
V: TRBV7-8
CDR3: CASTPRAYEAYEQYF
DNA: TGTGCCAGCACCCCCCGGGCCTACGAGGCCTACGAGCAGTACTTC

J: TRBJ2-2
size: few
D: .
V: TRBV3-1
CDR3: CASSQEFHPTGELFF
DNA: TGTGCCAGCAGCCAAGAATTTCATCCCACCGGGGAGCTGTTTTTT

J: TRBJ2-7
size: few
D: .
V: TRBV5-1
CDR3: CASSPRQVPTYEQYF
DNA: TGCGCCAGCAGCCCGCGACAGGTGCCCACCTACGAGCAGTACTTC

J: TRBJ2-3
size: .
D: TRBD2
V: TRBV6-5
CDR3: CASSYYPLAASTDTQYF
DNA: TGTGCCAGCAGTTACTACCCGCTAGCGGCTAGCACAGATACGCAGTATTTT

J: TRBJ2-5
size: few
D: .
V: TRBV20-1
CDR3: CSTRPQETQYF
DNA: TGCAGTACGCGGCCACAGGAGACCCAGTACTTC

J: TRBJ1-5
size: many
D: TRBD1
V: TRBV11-3
CDR3: CASSLGTGGPSSNQPQHF
DNA: TGTGCCAGCAGCTTAGGGACAGGGGGTCCGTCTAGCAATCAGCCCCAGCATTTT

J: TRBJ2-1
size: few
D: .
V: TRBV6-2/TRBV6-3
CDR3: CASRRGIEQFF
DNA: TGTGCCAGCAGACGGGGCATCGAGCAGTTCTTC

J: TRBJ2-1
size: .
D: TRBD2
V: TRBV5-1
CDR3: CASSLGLGGDEQFF
DNA: TGCGCCAGCAGCCTGGGACTAGGGGGAGATGAGCAGTTCTTC

J: TRBJ2-6
size: .
D: TRBD1
V: TRBV30
CDR3: CGGDSFSGANVLTF
DNA: TGTGGAGGGGACAGCTTCTCTGGGGCCAACGTCCTGACTTTC

J: TRBJ2-3
size: many
D: .
V: TRBV12-3/TRBV12-4
CDR3: CASSLVGLHYTQYF
DNA: TGTGCCAGCAGTTTAGTGGGACTTCATTATACGCAGTATTTT

J: TRBJ2-7
size: many
D: .
V: TRBV12-3/TRBV12-4
CDR3: CASSFRRDYEQYF
DNA: TGTGCCAGCAGTTTCAGGCGGGACTACGAGCAGTACTTC

J: TRBJ2-2
size: few
D: .
V: TRBV18
CDR3: CASSPRAGNTGELFF
DNA: TGTGCCAGCTCACCTAGAGCGGGGAACACCGGGGAGCTGTTTTTT

J: TRBJ2-3
size: .
D: .
V: TRBV11-2
CDR3: CASSLEVAGWGTDTQYF
DNA: TGTGCCAGCAGCTTAGAGGTGGCAGGCTGGGGCACAGATACGCAGTATTTT

J: TRBJ2-7
size: few
D: .
V: TRBV9
CDR3: CASSVTDGYEQYF
DNA: TGTGCCAGCAGCGTAACGGACGGTTACGAGCAGTACTTC

J: TRBJ2-5
size: .
D: .
V: TRBV5-6
CDR3: CASSLTKGDPRIKTQYF
DNA: TGTGCCAGCAGCTTGACTAAGGGGGACCCAAGGATCAAGACCCAGTACTTC

J: TRBJ1-6
size: .
D: .
V: TRBV7-9
CDR3: CASSSYRVGISPLHF
DNA: TGTGCCAGCAGCTCCTACAGGGTCGGAATTTCACCCCTCCACTTT

J: TRBJ2-1
size: few
D: .
V: TRBV7-2
CDR3: CASTPSGLSYNEQFF
DNA: TGTGCCAGCACCCCCTCGGGACTTAGCTACAATGAGCAGTTCTTC

J: TRBJ1-1
size: .
D: .
V: TRBV4-1
CDR3: CASSQDAVGHTEAFF
DNA: TGCGCCAGCAGCCAAGATGCCGTGGGGCACACTGAAGCTTTCTTT

J: TRBJ2-3
size: many
D: TRBD2
V: TRBV12-3/TRBV12-4
CDR3: CASSFDGSGSDTQYF
DNA: TGTGCCAGCAGTTTTGATGGTAGCGGGTCGGATACGCAGTATTTT

J: TRBJ2-1
size: many
D: .
V: TRBV7-2
CDR3: CASSLKGVHNEQFF
DNA: TGTGCCAGCAGCTTAAAGGGGGTCCACAATGAGCAGTTCTTC

J: TRBJ1-2
size: .
D: .
V: TRBV9
CDR3: CASSVKENYGYTF
DNA: TGTGCCAGCAGCGTTAAGGAGAACTATGGCTACACCTTC

J: TRBJ2-1
size: many
D: .
V: TRBV15
CDR3: CATSRDLDITYNEQFF
DNA: TGTGCCACCAGCAGAGATCTGGACATTACCTACAATGAGCAGTTCTTC

J: TRBJ1-2
size: .
D: .
V: TRBV29-1
CDR3: CSADAGPRDDGYTF
DNA: TGCAGCGCCGATGCCGGACCGAGGGATGATGGCTACACCTTC

J: TRBJ2-5
size: few
D: .
V: TRBV30
CDR3: CAWSVPPRGGGETQYF
DNA: TGTGCCTGGAGTGTACCCCCCCGGGGTGGGGGCGAGACCCAGTACTTC

J: TRBJ2-2
size: .
D: TRBD2
V: TRBV19
CDR3: CASSIQRGNTGELFF
DNA: TGTGCCAGTAGTATACAGCGGGGGAACACCGGGGAGCTGTTTTTT

J: TRBJ2-5
size: once
D: .
V: TRBV9
CDR3: CASNMGEAQETQYF
DNA: TGTGCCAGCAATATGGGAGAGGCCCAAGAGACCCAGTACTTC

J: TRBJ2-7
size: few
D: .
V: TRBV29-1
CDR3: CSVAWQLGSEQYF
DNA: TGCAGCGTTGCGTGGCAGCTTGGGAGCGAGCAGTACTTC

J: TRBJ2-7
size: .
D: TRBD2
V: TRBV7-2
CDR3: CASSLAGAGDYEQYF
DNA: TGTGCCAGCAGCCTAGCGGGAGCGGGAGACTACGAGCAGTACTTC

J: TRBJ2-7
size: .
D: .
V: TRBV6-2/TRBV6-3
CDR3: CASIRSRGEFYEQYF
DNA: TGTGCCAGCATCCGATCTAGAGGAGAATTCTACGAGCAGTACTTC

J: TRBJ2-4
size: many
D: .
V: TRBV12-3/TRBV12-4
CDR3: CASSLGSLPENIQYF
DNA: TGTGCCAGCAGTTTAGGGAGCTTACCTGAAAACATTCAGTACTTC

J: TRBJ2-7
size: .
D: .
V: TRBV7-9
CDR3: CASSHASGYEQYF
DNA: TGTGCCAGCAGCCACGCTTCGGGCTACGAGCAGTACTTC

J: TRBJ2-3
size: .
D: TRBD2
V: TRBV13
CDR3: CASSLWTSGGSAGTDTQYF
DNA: TGTGCCAGCAGCTTATGGACTAGCGGGGGGTCCGCGGGCACAGATACGCAGTATTTT

J: TRBJ2-2
size: few
D: TRBD2
V: TRBV6-2/TRBV6-3
CDR3: CASSYSSRGENTGELFF
DNA: TGTGCCAGCAGTTACTCGAGCCGGGGGGAGAACACCGGGGAGCTGTTTTTT

J: TRBJ1-1
size: .
D: .
V: TRBV20-1
CDR3: CSAPRETGAFF
DNA: TGCAGTGCCCCACGTGAAACGGGAGCTTTCTTT

J: TRBJ2-5
size: few
D: TRBD2
V: TRBV13
CDR3: CASSQKRLAGDQETQYF
DNA: TGTGCCAGCAGCCAAAAACGACTAGCGGGGGACCAAGAGACCCAGTACTTC

J: TRBJ2-1
size: .
D: TRBD2
V: TRBV5-1
CDR3: CASRGTSGINEQFF
DNA: TGCGCCAGCCGCGGGACTAGCGGGATCAATGAGCAGTTCTTC

J: TRBJ2-5
size: few
D: .
V: TRBV6-1
CDR3: CASSARRETQYF
DNA: TGTGCCAGCAGTGCCCGGCGAGAGACCCAGTACTTC

J: TRBJ2-5
size: .
D: TRBD2
V: TRBV6-1
CDR3: CASSPARLAGVLETQYF
DNA: TGTGCCAGCAGTCCCGCTCGACTAGCGGGAGTTTTGGAGACCCAGTACTTC

J: TRBJ2-5
size: .
D: TRBD1
V: TRBV12-3/TRBV12-4
CDR3: CASSPIGQDGETQYF
DNA: TGTGCCAGCAGTCCCATAGGACAGGATGGAGAGACCCAGTACTTC

J: TRBJ2-1
size: .
D: .
V: TRBV15
CDR3: CATSRRGNEQFF
DNA: TGTGCCACCAGCAGACGCGGGAATGAGCAGTTCTTC

J: TRBJ1-2
size: few
D: .
V: TRBV30
CDR3: CASEGNDYGYTF
DNA: TGTGCCTCTGAGGGTAACGACTATGGCTACACCTTC

J: TRBJ2-1
size: .
D: .
V: TRBV24-1
CDR3: CATSDLGLADEQFF
DNA: TGTGCCACCAGTGATTTGGGCCTAGCAGATGAGCAGTTCTTC

J: TRBJ2-1
size: few
D: TRBD2
V: TRBV10-3
CDR3: CAISENLAGGQGYEQFF
DNA: TGTGCCATCAGTGAGAACCTAGCGGGAGGCCAAGGGTATGAGCAGTTCTTC

J: TRBJ2-5
size: .
D: .
V: TRBV4-3
CDR3: CASSQEWYEQETQYF
DNA: TGCGCCAGCAGCCAAGAATGGTACGAGCAAGAGACCCAGTACTTC

J: TRBJ2-1
size: many
D: TRBD2
V: TRBV4-3
CDR3: CASSQEVGASGSHEQFF
DNA: TGCGCCAGCAGCCAAGAGGTAGGGGCTAGCGGGAGTCATGAGCAGTTCTTC

J: TRBJ1-2
size: once
D: .
V: TRBV5-4
CDR3: CASSFLEGELGYGYTF
DNA: TGTGCCAGCAGCTTCCTTGAGGGGGAACTGGGCTATGGCTACACCTTC

J: TRBJ2-1
size: few
D: TRBD2
V: TRBV12-3/TRBV12-4
CDR3: CASSGTSGTSYNEQFF
DNA: TGTGCCAGCAGTGGGACTAGCGGGACGTCCTACAATGAGCAGTTCTTC

J: TRBJ2-1
size: .
D: TRBD2
V: TRBV4-2
CDR3: CASSKSRGLGTSGRNEQFF
DNA: TGTGCCAGCAGCAAAAGCAGGGGGCTTGGAACTAGCGGGAGAAATGAGCAGTTCTTC